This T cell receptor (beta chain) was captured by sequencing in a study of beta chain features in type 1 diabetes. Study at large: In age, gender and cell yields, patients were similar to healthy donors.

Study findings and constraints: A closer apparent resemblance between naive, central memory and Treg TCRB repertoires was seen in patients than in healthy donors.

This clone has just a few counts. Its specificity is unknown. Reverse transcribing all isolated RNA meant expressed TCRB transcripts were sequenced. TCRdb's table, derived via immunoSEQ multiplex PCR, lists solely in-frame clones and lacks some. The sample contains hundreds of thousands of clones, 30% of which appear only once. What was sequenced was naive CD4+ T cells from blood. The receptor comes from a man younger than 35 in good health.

The CDR3 sequence: CASSVDGTSGRELFF. DNA for the CDR3: TGTGCCAGCAGTGTTGACGGGACCTCAGGCCGGGAGCTGTTTTTT. V gene TRBV6-1 combines with J gene TRBJ2-2; D possibly matches TRBD1 or TRBD2 (5 bases each). The CDR3 runs 15 residues. The V end was cut by 4 bases, the J end by 9 bases, with 18 bases between. From germline, CDR1 is MNHNS and CDR2 SASEGT.